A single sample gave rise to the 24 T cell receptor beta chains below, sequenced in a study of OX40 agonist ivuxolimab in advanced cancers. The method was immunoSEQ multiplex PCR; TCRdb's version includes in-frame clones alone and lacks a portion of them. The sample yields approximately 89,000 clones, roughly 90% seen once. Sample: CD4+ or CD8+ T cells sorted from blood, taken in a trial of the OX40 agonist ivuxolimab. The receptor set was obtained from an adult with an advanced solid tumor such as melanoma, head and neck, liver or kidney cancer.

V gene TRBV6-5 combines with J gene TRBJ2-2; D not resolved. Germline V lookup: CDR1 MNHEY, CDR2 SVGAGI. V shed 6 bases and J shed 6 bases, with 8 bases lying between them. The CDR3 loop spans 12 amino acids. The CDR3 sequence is CASRGGPGELFF. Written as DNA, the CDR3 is TGTGCCAGCAGGGGCGGCCCCGGGGAGCTGTTTTTT.

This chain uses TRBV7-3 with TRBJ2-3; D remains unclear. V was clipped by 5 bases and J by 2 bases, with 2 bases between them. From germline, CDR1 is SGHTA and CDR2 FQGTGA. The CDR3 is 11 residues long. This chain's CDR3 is CASSDTDTQYF. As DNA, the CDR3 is TGTGCCAGCAGCGACACAGATACGCAGTATTTT.

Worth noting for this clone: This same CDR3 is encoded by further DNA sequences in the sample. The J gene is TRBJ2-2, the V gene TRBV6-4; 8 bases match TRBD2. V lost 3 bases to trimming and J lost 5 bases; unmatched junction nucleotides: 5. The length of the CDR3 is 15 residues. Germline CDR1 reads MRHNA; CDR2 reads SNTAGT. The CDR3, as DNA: TGTGCCAGCAGTGAGACTAGCGCCTTTACCGGGGAGCTGTTTTTT. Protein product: CASSETSAFTGELFF.

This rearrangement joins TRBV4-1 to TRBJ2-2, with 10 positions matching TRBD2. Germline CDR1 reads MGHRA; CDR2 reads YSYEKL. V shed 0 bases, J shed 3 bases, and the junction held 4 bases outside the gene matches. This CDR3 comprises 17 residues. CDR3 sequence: CASSQDVLAGYTGELFF. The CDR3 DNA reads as TGCGCCAGCAGCCAAGATGTACTAGCGGGGTACACCGGGGAGCTGTTTTTT.

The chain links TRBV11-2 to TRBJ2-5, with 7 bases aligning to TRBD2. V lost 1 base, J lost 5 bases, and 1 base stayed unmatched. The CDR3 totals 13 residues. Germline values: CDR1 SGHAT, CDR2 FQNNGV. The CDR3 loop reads CASSLGGGETQYF. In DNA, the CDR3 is TGTGCCAGCAGCTTAGGGGGAGGGGAGACCCAGTACTTC.

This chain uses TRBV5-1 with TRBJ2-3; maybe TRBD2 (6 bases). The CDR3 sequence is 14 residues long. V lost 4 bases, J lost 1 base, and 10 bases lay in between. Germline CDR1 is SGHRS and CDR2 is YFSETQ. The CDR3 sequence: CASSPPGGTDTQYF. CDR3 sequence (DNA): TGCGCCAGCAGCCCGCCGGGAGGCACAGATACGCAGTATTTT. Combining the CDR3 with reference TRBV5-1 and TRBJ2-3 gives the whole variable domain KAGVTQTPRYLIKTRGQQVTLSCSPISGHRSVSWYQQTPGQGLQFLFEYFSETQRNKGNFPGRFSGRQFSNSRSEMNVSTLELGDSALYLCASSPPGGTDTQYFGPGTRLTVL.

The DNA of the CDR3 is TGTGCCATCACTCCAGGGGGCAGCTATGGCTACACCTTC. Translated: CAITPGGSYGYTF. V and J are TRBV10-3 and TRBJ1-2; 8 bases agree with TRBD1. Germline lookup yields CDR1 ENHRY and CDR2 SYGVKD. Trimming cost V 7 bases and J 4 bases; bases outside gene matches: 5. This CDR3 spans 13 amino acids.

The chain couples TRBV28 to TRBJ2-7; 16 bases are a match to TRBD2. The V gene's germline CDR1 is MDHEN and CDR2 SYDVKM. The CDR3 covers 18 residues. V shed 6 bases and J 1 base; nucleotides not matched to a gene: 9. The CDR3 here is CASSSLLGLAGGSYEQYF. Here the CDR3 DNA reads TGTGCCAGCAGCTCCTTATTGGGACTAGCGGGAGGGTCCTACGAGCAGTACTTC.

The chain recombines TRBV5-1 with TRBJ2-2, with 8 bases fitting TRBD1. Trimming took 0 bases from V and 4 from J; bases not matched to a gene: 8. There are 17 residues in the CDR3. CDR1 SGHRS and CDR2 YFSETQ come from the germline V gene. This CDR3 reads CASSLEPQTGATGELFF. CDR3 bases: TGCGCCAGCAGCTTGGAGCCGCAGACAGGGGCCACCGGGGAGCTGTTTTTT.

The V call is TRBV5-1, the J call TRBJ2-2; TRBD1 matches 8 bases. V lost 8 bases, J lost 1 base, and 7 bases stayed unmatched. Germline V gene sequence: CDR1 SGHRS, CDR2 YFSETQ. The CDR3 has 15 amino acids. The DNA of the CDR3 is TGCGCCAGTTTTCCAGGGGGCGTGAACACCGGGGAGCTGTTTTTT. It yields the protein CASFPGGVNTGELFF. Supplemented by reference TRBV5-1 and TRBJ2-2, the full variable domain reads KAGVTQTPRYLIKTRGQQVTLSCSPISGHRSVSWYQQTPGQGLQFLFEYFSETQRNKGNFPGRFSGRQFSNSRSEMNVSTLELGDSALYLCASFPGGVNTGELFFGEGSRLTVL.

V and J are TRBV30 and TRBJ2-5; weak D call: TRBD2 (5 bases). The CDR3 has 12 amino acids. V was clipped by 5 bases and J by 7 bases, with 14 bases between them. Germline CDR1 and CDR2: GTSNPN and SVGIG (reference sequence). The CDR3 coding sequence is TGTGCCTGGTCGGGATTTTTGGGGACCCAGTACTTC. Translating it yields CAWSGFLGTQYF.

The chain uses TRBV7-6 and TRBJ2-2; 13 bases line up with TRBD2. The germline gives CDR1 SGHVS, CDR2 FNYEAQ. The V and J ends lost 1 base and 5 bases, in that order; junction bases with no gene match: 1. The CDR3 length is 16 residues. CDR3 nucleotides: TGTGCCAGCAGCTTAGGACTAGCGGGAGGTACCGGGGAGCTGTTTTTT. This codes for CASSLGLAGGTGELFF.

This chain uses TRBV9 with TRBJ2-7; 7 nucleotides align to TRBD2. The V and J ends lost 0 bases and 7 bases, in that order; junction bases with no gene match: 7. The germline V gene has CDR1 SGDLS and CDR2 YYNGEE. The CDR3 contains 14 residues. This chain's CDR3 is CASSVGPNGGEQYF. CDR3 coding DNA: TGTGCCAGCAGCGTAGGGCCGAACGGGGGGGAGCAGTACTTC.

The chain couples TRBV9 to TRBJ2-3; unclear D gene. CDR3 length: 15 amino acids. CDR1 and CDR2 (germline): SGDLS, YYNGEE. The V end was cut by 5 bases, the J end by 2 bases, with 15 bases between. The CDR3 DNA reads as TGTGCCAGCAGTGCCACAGATGGTTACACAGATACGCAGTATTTT. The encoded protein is CASSATDGYTDTQYF.

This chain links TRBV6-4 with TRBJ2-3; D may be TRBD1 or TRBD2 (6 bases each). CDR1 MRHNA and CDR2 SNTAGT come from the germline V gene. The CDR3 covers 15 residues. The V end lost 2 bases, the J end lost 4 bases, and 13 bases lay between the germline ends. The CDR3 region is CASSDKGGTPDTQYF. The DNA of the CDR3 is TGTGCCAGCAGTGACAAAGGGGGGACACCAGATACGCAGTATTTT.

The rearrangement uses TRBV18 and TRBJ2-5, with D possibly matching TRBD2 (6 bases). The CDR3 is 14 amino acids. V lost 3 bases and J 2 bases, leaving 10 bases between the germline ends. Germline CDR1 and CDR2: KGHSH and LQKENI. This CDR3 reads CASSPFGGQETQYF. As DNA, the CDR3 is TGTGCCAGCTCACCGTTTGGAGGGCAAGAGACCCAGTACTTC.

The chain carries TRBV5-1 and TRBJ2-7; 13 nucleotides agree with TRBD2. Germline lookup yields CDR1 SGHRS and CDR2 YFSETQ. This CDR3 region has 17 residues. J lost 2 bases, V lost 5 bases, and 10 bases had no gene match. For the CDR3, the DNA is TGCGCCAGCAGTTTAGGACTAGCGGGAGCACAAACCTACGAGCAGTACTTC. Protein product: CASSLGLAGAQTYEQYF.

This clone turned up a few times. The CDR3 sequence is CAIRTGTVGSEQYF. The DNA for the CDR3 is TGTGCCATCAGGACCGGGACAGTAGGCTCCGAGCAGTACTTC. This chain uses TRBV10-3 with TRBJ2-7; TRBD1 matches at 7 bases. V was pared by 6 bases and J by 6 bases, with 11 bases of the junction left unmatched. The CDR3 is made up of 14 amino acids. Germline CDR1 and CDR2: ENHRY and SYGVKD.

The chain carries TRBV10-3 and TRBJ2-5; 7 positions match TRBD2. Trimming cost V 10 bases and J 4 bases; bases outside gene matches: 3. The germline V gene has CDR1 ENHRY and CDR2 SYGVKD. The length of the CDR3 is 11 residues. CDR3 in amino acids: CATREGETQYF. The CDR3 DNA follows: TGTGCCACCAGGGAGGGAGAGACCCAGTACTTC.

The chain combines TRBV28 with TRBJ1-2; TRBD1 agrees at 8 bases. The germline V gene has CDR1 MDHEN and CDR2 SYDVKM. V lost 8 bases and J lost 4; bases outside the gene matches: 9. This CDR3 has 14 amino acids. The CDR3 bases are TGTGCCAGCCAGGGCAGGGGGCCTGGCTATGGCTACACCTTC. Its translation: CASQGRGPGYGYTF.

CDR3 DNA: TGTGCCAGCAGTCCCGGTCGGGGGAGATCGGCCTACGAGCAGTACTTC. Residues: CASSPGRGRSAYEQYF. The V call is TRBV2, the J call TRBJ2-7; the D gene is possibly TRBD2 (6 bases). Germline CDR1 is SNHLY and CDR2 is FYNNEI. The V and J ends lost 5 bases and 2 bases respectively, with 19 bases between them. The CDR3 is 16 residues long.

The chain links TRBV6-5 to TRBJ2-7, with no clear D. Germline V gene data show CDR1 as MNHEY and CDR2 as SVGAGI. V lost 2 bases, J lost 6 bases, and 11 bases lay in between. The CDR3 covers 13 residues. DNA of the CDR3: TGTGCCAGCAGTTACACCCCGAGACGCGAGCAGTACTTC. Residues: CASSYTPRREQYF.

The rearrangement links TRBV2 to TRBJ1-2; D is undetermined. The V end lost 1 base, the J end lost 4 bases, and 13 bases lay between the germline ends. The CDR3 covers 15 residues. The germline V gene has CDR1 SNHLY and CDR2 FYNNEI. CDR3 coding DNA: TGTGCCAGCAGTGAAGTACCAGCAGACGTCTATGGCTACACCTTC. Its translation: CASSEVPADVYGYTF. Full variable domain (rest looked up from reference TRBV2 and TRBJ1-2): EPEVTQTPSHQVTQMGQEVILRCVPISNHLYFYWYRQILGQKVEFLVSFYNNEISEKSEIFDDQFSVERPDGSNFTLKIRSTKLEDSAMYFCASSEVPADVYGYTFGSGTRLTVV.

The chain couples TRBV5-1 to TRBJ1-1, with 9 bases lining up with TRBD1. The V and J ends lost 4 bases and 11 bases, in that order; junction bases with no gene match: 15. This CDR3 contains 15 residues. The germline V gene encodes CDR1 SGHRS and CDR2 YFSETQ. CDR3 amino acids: CASSRRDREGTGAFF. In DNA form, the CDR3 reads TGCGCCAGCAGCAGACGGGACAGGGAGGGTACGGGGGCTTTCTTT.